Below, 21 T cell receptor beta chains from the same sample are listed, as sequenced in a study of monozygotic twins with inflammatory bowel disease. No DNA is given; TCRdb re-called the 5' RACE reads and lists each CDR3 protein once. The listing contains about 140,000 distinct CDR3 sequences. Sequencing input: blood. These receptors all come from a human donor with ulcerative colitis or Crohn's disease, or a healthy co-twin of an affected twin (not recorded which).

The chain carries TRBV27 and TRBJ2-1; as DNA is missing, the TRBD1 call by TCRdb cannot be tested. Per the germline V gene, CDR1 is MNHEY and CDR2 is SMNVEV (reference sequence). The CDR3 is 15 residues long. CDR3 in amino acids: CASSTRDRGGNEQFF.

The chain couples TRBV28 to TRBJ2-1; the D gene TCRdb calls, TRBD2, cannot be checked with no DNA. The CDR3 length is 16 residues. From germline, CDR1 is MDHEN and CDR2 SYDVKM. CDR3 region: CASRSQAGEGYNEQFF.

J is TRBJ2-5 and V is TRBV7-8; TCRdb designates TRBD2, a call that cannot be tested without DNA. This CDR3 comprises 13 residues. In germline, CDR1 is SGHVS, CDR2 FQNEAQ. The CDR3 is CASSLGTAETQYF. The full variable domain, its missing parts supplied by reference TRBV7-8 and TRBJ2-5, is GAGVSQSPRYKVAKRGQDVALRCDPISGHVSLFWYQQALGQGPEFLTYFQNEAQLDKSGLPSDRFFAERPEGSVSTLKIQRTQQEDSAVYLCASSLGTAETQYFGPGTRLLVL.

J is TRBJ1-1 and V is TRBV28. Per germline, CDR1 MDHEN and CDR2 SYDVKM. The CDR3 has 11 residues. CDR3 sequence: CASSLPSGAFF. The full variable domain, completed using reference TRBV28 and TRBJ1-1, is DVKVTQSSRYLVKRTGEKVFLECVQDMDHENMFWYRQDPGLGLRLIYFSYDVKMKEKGDIPEGYSVSREKKERFSLILESASTNQTSMYLCASSLPSGAFFGQGTRLTVV.

The chain is built from TRBV5-1 and TRBJ1-2. Germline CDR1 SGHRS, CDR2 YFSETQ. CDR3 size: 14 residues. This CDR3 is CASSLHNRPYGYTF.

The chain joins TRBV7-3 to TRBJ2-1. Germline V gives CDR1 SGHTA, CDR2 FQGTGA. The CDR3 runs 13 residues. The CDR3 sequence is CASSPRAINEQFF.

The chain has TRBV4-1 and TRBJ1-6. The CDR3 covers 17 residues. Germline V CDR1 and CDR2: MGHRA, YSYEKL. This chain's CDR3 is CASSHLVGSSYNSPLHF.

V gene TRBV7-8 combines with J gene TRBJ2-2; TCRdb returns TRBD2, unconfirmable since there is no DNA. The CDR3 is made up of 16 amino acids. Germline-derived CDR1 and CDR2 are SGHVS and FQNEAQ. The CDR3 here is CASSPREGGPVGELFF.

J is TRBJ2-7 and V is TRBV6-1; TCRdb reports TRBD1, a call that lacks DNA to check it against. The CDR3 has 17 amino acids. Germline V gene data show CDR1 as MNHNS and CDR2 as SASEGT. This CDR3 reads CASSDLNPNRGWFEQYF.

The CDR3 is CASSLSGGGHYGYTF. The V and J genes are TRBV27 and TRBJ1-2. Germline V CDR1 and CDR2: MNHEY, SMNVEV (reference sequence). The CDR3 runs 15 residues.

The gene calls are TRBV7-2 and TRBJ2-1; TCRdb picks TRBD2, but there is no DNA to check that call. Germline CDR1 is SGHTA and CDR2 is FQGNSA. There are 15 residues in the CDR3. This CDR3 reads CASSDPSGRYNEQFF.

The chain employs TRBV7-3 and TRBJ1-2; no DNA is available, so the TRBD1 call from TCRdb remains unchecked. CDR1 and CDR2 from the germline V gene are SGHTA and FQGTGA. CDR3 length equals 14 residues. The CDR3 here is CASSSGQGVDGYTF.

The rearrangement links TRBV12-3 or TRBV12-4 to TRBJ2-3; TCRdb returns TRBD1, unconfirmable since there is no DNA. The CDR3 runs 15 residues. The CDR3 is CASSAPTGAADTQYF.

The rearrangement uses TRBV3-1 and TRBJ1-1; TCRdb indicates TRBD1, and absent DNA this call remains unverified. The V gene's germline CDR1 is LGHDT and CDR2 YNNKEL (reference sequence). This CDR3 has 16 residues. The CDR3: CASSPPSPGLNTEAFF.

CDR3 region: CAWDRQGGNYGYTF. The chain has TRBV30 and TRBJ1-2; TCRdb designates TRBD1, a call that cannot be tested without DNA. This CDR3 has 14 amino acids. Germline-derived CDR1 and CDR2 are GTSNPN and SVGIG (reference sequence).

The chain has TRBV29-1 and TRBJ2-7. The CDR3 extends over 14 amino acids. CDR1 and CDR2 (germline): SQVTM, ANQGSEA. CDR3 protein: CSVGREQPPYEQYF.

The rearrangement uses TRBV7-6 and TRBJ1-5; lacking DNA, the TRBD1 call made by TCRdb goes unchecked. In germline, CDR1 is SGHVS, CDR2 FNYEAQ. CDR3 length: 17 residues. This CDR3 reads CASSLGTGGRRNQPQHF.

V gene TRBV29-1 combines with J gene TRBJ1-2. This CDR3 spans 11 amino acids. Germline lookup yields CDR1 SQVTM and CDR2 ANQGSEA. CDR3 in amino acids: CSVEKGYGYTF.

This chain uses TRBV6-4 with TRBJ2-3; the D call from TCRdb, TRBD2, cannot be confirmed without DNA. The V gene's germline CDR1 is MRHNA and CDR2 SNTAGT. CDR3 length: 15 amino acids. Here the CDR3 reads CASSGGTLPTDTQYF.

The J gene is TRBJ1-2, the V gene TRBV15; no DNA is available, so the TRBD1 call from TCRdb remains unchecked. Germline CDR1 LNHNV, CDR2 YYDKDF (reference sequence). The CDR3 extends over 15 amino acids. The CDR3 sequence: CATSRYTGTGDGYTF.

V and J are TRBV5-1 and TRBJ2-2; TCRdb's assignment of TRBD2 cannot be checked, as there is no DNA. The germline V gene has CDR1 SGHRS and CDR2 YFSETQ. The CDR3 is 16 amino acids. The CDR3 spells CASSLEIADITGELFF.